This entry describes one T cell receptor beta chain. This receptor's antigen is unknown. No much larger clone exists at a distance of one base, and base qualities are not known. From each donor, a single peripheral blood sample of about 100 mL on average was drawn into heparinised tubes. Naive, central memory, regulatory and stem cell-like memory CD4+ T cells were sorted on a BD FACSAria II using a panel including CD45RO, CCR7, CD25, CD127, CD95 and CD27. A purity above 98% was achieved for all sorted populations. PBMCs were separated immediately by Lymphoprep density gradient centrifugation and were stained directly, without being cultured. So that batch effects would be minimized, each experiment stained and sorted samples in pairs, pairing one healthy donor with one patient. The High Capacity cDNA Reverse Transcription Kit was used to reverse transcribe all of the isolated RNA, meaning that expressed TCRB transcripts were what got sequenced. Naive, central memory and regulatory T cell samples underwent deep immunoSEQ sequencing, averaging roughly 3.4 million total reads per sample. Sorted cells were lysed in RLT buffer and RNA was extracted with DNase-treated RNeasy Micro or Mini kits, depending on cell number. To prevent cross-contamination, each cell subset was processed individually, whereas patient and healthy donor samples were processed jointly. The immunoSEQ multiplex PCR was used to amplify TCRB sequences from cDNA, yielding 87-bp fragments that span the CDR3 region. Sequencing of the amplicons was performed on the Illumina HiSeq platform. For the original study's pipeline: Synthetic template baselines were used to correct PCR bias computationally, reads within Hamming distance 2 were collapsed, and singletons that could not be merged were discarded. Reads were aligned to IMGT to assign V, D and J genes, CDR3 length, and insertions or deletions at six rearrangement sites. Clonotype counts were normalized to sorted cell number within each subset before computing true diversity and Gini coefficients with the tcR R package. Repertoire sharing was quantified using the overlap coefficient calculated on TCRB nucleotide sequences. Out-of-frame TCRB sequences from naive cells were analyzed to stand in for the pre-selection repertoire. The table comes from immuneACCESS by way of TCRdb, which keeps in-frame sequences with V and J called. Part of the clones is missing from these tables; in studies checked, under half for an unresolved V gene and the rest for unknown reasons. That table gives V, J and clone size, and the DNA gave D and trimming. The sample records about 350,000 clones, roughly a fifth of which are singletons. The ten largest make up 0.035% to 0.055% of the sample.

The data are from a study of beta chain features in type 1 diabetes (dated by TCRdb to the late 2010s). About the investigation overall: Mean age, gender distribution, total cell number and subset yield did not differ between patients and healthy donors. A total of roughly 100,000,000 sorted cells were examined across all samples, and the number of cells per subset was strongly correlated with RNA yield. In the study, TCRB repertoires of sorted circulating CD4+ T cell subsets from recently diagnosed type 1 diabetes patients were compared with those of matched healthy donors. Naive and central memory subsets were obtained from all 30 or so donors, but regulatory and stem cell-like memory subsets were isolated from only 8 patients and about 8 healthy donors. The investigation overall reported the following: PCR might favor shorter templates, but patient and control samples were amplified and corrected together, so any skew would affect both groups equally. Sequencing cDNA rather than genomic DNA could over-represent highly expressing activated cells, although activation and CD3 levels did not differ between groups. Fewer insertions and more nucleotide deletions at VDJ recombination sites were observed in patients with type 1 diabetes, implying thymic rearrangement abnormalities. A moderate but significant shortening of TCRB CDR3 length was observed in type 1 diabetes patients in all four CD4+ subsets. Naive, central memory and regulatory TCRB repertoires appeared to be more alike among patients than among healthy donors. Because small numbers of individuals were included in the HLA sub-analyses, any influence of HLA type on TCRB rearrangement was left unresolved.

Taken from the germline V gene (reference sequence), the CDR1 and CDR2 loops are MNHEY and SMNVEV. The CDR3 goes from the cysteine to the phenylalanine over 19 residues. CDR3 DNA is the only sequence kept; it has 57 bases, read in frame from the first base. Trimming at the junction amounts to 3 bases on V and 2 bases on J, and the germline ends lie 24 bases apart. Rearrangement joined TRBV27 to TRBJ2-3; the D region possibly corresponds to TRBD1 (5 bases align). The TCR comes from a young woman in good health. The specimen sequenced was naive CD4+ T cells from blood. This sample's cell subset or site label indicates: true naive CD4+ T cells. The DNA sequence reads TGTGCCAGCAGTTTCTTGGGTGTTAGCTTTGGGGCACCCACAGATACGCAGTATTTT. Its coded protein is CASSFLGVSFGAPTDTQYF.